The 14 T cell receptor beta chains given below trace back to one sample, sequenced in a study of beta chain features in type 1 diabetes. Regarding the study as a whole: Shortening of TCRB CDR3s, moderate but significant, appeared in all four CD4+ subsets of Type 1 diabetes patients.

The antigens for these receptors are not known. All of the isolated RNA was reverse transcribed, so expressed TCRB transcripts were sequenced. The data were produced by immunoSEQ multiplex PCR, yet TCRdb's version contains in-frame clones alone and is incomplete. This table has 240,000 or so clones, approximately 14% appearing once. Source material: naive CD4+ T cells from blood. These receptors were taken from a man aged 30 to 39 with type 1 diabetes.

The chain carries TRBV9 and TRBJ2-3; D not resolved. Trimming removed 0 bases from V and 7 bases from J, with 6 bases in between. Germline V CDR1 and CDR2: SGDLS, YYNGEE. This CDR3 region has 12 residues. CDR3 residues: CASSVEQNTQYF. CDR3 DNA sequence: TGTGCCAGCAGCGTAGAACAAAATACGCAGTATTTT.

The chain combines TRBV9 with TRBJ1-4; 8 bases match TRBD1. Germline CDR1 is SGDLS and CDR2 is YYNGEE. The CDR3 length is 13 residues. Trimming cost V 4 bases and J 7 bases; bases outside gene matches: 3. The CDR3 nucleotides are TGTGCCAGCAGCTCAGACAGGGGTGAAAAACTGTTTTTT. Protein: CASSSDRGEKLFF.

This clone was found many times. This chain uses TRBV4-2 with TRBJ2-4; no clear D. The V gene's germline CDR1 is LGHNA and CDR2 YNFKEQ. The CDR3 is 14 residues long. The V end lost 0 bases, the J end lost 9 bases, and 12 bases lay between the germline ends. The CDR3, as DNA: TGTGCCAGCAGCCAAGAGGCAGGTCTGGGCATTCAGTACTTC. Residues: CASSQEAGLGIQYF.

This clone was recorded a few times. This sequence joins TRBV4-2 and TRBJ2-2, with 12 positions matching TRBD2. This CDR3 is built from 17 residues. V shed 6 bases and J 2 bases; nucleotides not matched to a gene: 7. The germline gives CDR1 LGHNA, CDR2 YNFKEQ. CDR3 nucleotide sequence: TGTGCCAGCAGTTATACTAGCGGGGGGATCAACACCGGGGAGCTGTTTTTT. Amino acid sequence: CASSYTSGGINTGELFF.

The rearrangement uses TRBV7-9 and TRBJ1-2, with unresolved D. Germline V gene sequence: CDR1 SEHNR, CDR2 FQNEAQ (reference sequence). There are 13 residues in the CDR3. V was trimmed by 3 bases and J by 2 bases, leaving 7 bases between them. CDR3 nucleotide sequence: TGTGCCAGCAGCTTCCCCCAAAACTATGGCTACACCTTC. Its translation is CASSFPQNYGYTF. The full variable domain, with the rest looked up from reference TRBV7-9 and TRBJ1-2, is DTGVSQNPRHKITKRGQNVTFRCDPISEHNRLYWYRQTLGQGPEFLTYFQNEAQLEKSRLLSDRFSAERPKGSFSTLEIQRTEQGDSAMYLCASSFPQNYGYTFGSGTRLTVV.

The chain has TRBV7-2 and TRBJ2-7, with 8 bases matching TRBD2. Trimming at V came to 1 base and at J to 4 bases, leaving 9 bases not matched to a gene. CDR1 is SGHTA, CDR2 FQGNSA, per germline. The CDR3 is 16 residues long. CDR3 bases: TGTGCCAGCAGCTTAGGGGGCGGGAGGCGCTCTTACGAGCAGTACTTC. Encoded protein: CASSLGGGRRSYEQYF.

This chain links TRBV13 with TRBJ2-5; 7 nucleotides agree with TRBD1. Germline CDR1 reads PRHDT; CDR2 reads FYEKMQ (reference sequence). J gave up 0 bases and V 4 bases, and 5 bases lay outside the gene matches. The CDR3 length is 15 residues. CDR3 amino acids: CASSYKTGNQETQYF. CDR3 sequence (DNA): TGTGCCAGCAGCTATAAGACAGGGAACCAAGAGACCCAGTACTTC.

This clone was observed a few times. This rearrangement joins TRBV29-1 to TRBJ1-2, with D tentatively TRBD1 (5 bases). Trimming took off 2 bases at V and 10 bases at J, with 11 bases between the two ends. The germline gives CDR1 SQVTM, CDR2 ANQGSEA. The CDR3 runs to 11 residues. CDR3 loop: CSVESRVDYTF. In DNA form, the CDR3 reads TGCAGCGTTGAATCCAGGGTTGACTACACCTTC.

This clone was recorded a few times. The rearrangement joins TRBV9 to TRBJ2-5; no reliable D call. The CDR3 spans 14 residues. Germline-derived CDR1 and CDR2 are SGDLS and YYNGEE. The germline V and J ends were trimmed by 0 bases and 5 bases, with 11 bases remaining between them. The CDR3 nucleotides read TGTGCCAGCAGCGTAGCGGGTGGAGAGGAGACCCAGTACTTC. As protein: CASSVAGGEETQYF.

J is TRBJ2-7 and V is TRBV6-1; no reliable D call. The CDR3 runs 13 residues. Germline CDR1 is MNHNS and CDR2 is SASEGT. Trimming removed 0 bases from V and 2 bases from J, with 5 bases in between. CDR3 in DNA: TGTGCCAGCAGTGAAGCTCCAGCCTACGAGCAGTACTTC. Translating gives CASSEAPAYEQYF.

The rearrangement uses TRBV10-3 and TRBJ2-3; maybe TRBD1 (5 bases). The CDR3 consists of 15 residues. The germline V gene encodes CDR1 ENHRY and CDR2 SYGVKD. Trimming took 3 bases from V and 1 from J, leaving 11 bases between them. The chain's CDR3 is CAISEFRVGTDTQYF. CDR3 DNA sequence: TGTGCCATCAGTGAATTCAGGGTGGGCACAGATACGCAGTATTTT.

The V gene is TRBV6-1, the J gene TRBJ2-5; no clear D. V lost 4 bases and J 5 bases, leaving 8 bases between the germline ends. CDR1 and CDR2 from the germline V gene are MNHNS and SASEGT. The CDR3 is 12 amino acids. This chain's CDR3 is CASSANLETQYF. In DNA, the CDR3 is TGTGCCAGCAGTGCAAATTTGGAGACCCAGTACTTC.

The chain links TRBV5-4 to TRBJ2-1, with 8 positions matching TRBD2. CDR1 SGHNT and CDR2 YYREEE come from the germline V gene (reference sequence). This CDR3 has 15 amino acids. Trimming at V came to 2 bases and at J to 2 bases, leaving 3 bases not matched to a gene. CDR3 nucleotide sequence: TGTGCCAGCAGCTTTCCGGGACTAGCCTACAATGAGCAGTTCTTC. Translation gives CASSFPGLAYNEQFF.

This chain links TRBV5-4 with TRBJ1-6; possibly TRBD1 for D (5 bases). Germline V lookup: CDR1 SGHNT, CDR2 YYREEE (reference sequence). V shed 0 bases and J shed 7 bases, with 14 bases lying between them. The CDR3 has 16 residues. As DNA, the CDR3 is TGTGCCAGCAGCTTGGAAGCAGGGACTAAAAATTCACCCCTCCACTTT. Protein product: CASSLEAGTKNSPLHF.